This TCR beta chain emerged from a study of brain T cells in children with intractable seizures. Study results and limitations: Clones missing pre-surgery may reflect undersampling of that blood sample.

As regards this clone: Its antigen is currently unknown.

The CDR3 totals 16 residues. Germline V gene sequence: CDR1 SGDLS, CDR2 YYNGEE. V gave up 3 bases and J gave up 3 bases; unmatched junction bases: 7. The time point denotes: blood from clinic visit 5 months post-surgery; TSC patient then seizure free. Clones were sequenced by immunoSEQ multiplex PCR, and TCRdb holds only the in-frame ones, with some missing. The table records 340,000 or so clones, about 93% of them present only once. The source material was peripheral blood, sampled 4 to 5 months after surgery. The receptor comes from a boy under two years old with tuberous sclerosis and intractable seizures. The chain carries TRBV9 and TRBJ1-1; TRBD1 aligns across 11 bases. Here the CDR3 reads CASSGRTGGSYTEAFF. CDR3 in DNA: TGTGCCAGCAGCGGAAGGACAGGGGGCTCTTACACTGAAGCTTTCTTT.